A selection of T cell receptor beta chains follows, all from one sample in a study of blood T cell repertoires in COVID-19. Using immunoSEQ multiplex PCR, the repertoire was profiled, and TCRdb retains in-frame clones only, with some absent. The repertoire holds tens of thousands of clones, under 90% seen once, with around 9.1% in the top ten. The sample consisted of peripheral blood. The receptors come from a man in his sixties with acute or convalescent COVID-19. Each CDR3 is given with its conserved first and last residue. A D gene is named only where the DNA matches it firmly. Size is omitted from some rows. Given values are once, few, many or a class for expanded clones.

v_gene	j_gene	abundance	d_gene	CDR3nt	CDR3aa
TRBV5-4	TRBJ1-3	.	TRBD1	TGTGCCAGCAGCATCGACAGGGCCCGACACACCATATATTTT	CASSIDRARHTIYF
TRBV5-4	TRBJ1-1	.	.	TGTGCCAGCAGCTTGAGTCTGGGGGGTCGAGGTGAAGCTTTCTTT	CASSLSLGGRGEAFF
TRBV6-5	TRBJ1-3	.	TRBD1	TGTGCCAGCAGTTGGGACAGTGGAAACACCATATATTTT	CASSWDSGNTIYF
TRBV19	TRBJ2-5	.	.	TGTGCCAGTAGTACGCTCCTAGCAAGGCAAGAGACCCAGTACTTC	CASSTLLARQETQYF
TRBV11-2	TRBJ1-2	.	TRBD1	TGTGCCAGCAGCACACCTCAAGGGGGCAACTATGGCTACACCTTC	CASSTPQGGNYGYTF
TRBV24-1	TRBJ2-1	few	TRBD1	TGTGCCACCAGGGGACAGGGGGAGAATGAGCAGTTCTTC	CATRGQGENEQFF
TRBV29-1	TRBJ1-2	few	.	TGCAGCGTCGGCGAAGGAGGAGGCTACACCTTC	CSVGEGGGYTF
TRBV2	TRBJ1-6	.	.	TGTGCCAGCAGTGAAGGGCGGCGCTATAATTCACCCCTCCACTTT	CASSEGRRYNSPLHF
TRBV6-5	TRBJ1-2	.	.	TGTGCCAGCAGGTTCGCCGAGGGCTACTATGGCTACACCTTC	CASRFAEGYYGYTF
TRBV4-3	TRBJ2-7	.	.	TGCGCCAGCAGCCCAGACACCCAGAACTACGAGCAGTACTTC	CASSPDTQNYEQYF
TRBV19	TRBJ2-1	.	.	TGTGCCAGTAATGGAGGGGTCTACAATGAGCAGTTCTTC	CASNGGVYNEQFF
TRBV12-3/TRBV12-4	TRBJ2-7	.	.	TGTGCCAGCAGCCCGGCCTACGAGCAGTACTTC	CASSPAYEQYF
TRBV9	TRBJ1-4	once	.	TGTGCCAGCAGCGGCCCAAGGGGCGGAACTAATGAAAAACTGTTTTTT	CASSGPRGGTNEKLFF
TRBV2	TRBJ1-5	.	.	TGTGCCAGCAGCGGGGGACGGTATAGCAATCAGCCCCAGCATTTT	CASSGGRYSNQPQHF
TRBV5-4	TRBJ2-1	.	.	TGTGCCAGCAGCTTTAGCGGAAATGAGCAGTTCTTC	CASSFSGNEQFF
TRBV7-9	TRBJ1-1	.	.	TGTGCCAGCAGCTTGAGGACAGTGGGGCCTGAAGCTTTCTTT	CASSLRTVGPEAFF
TRBV28	TRBJ1-1	.	TRBD1	TGTGCCAGCAGTATCCTCACAGGGGGCCGGAACACTGAAGCTTTCTTT	CASSILTGGRNTEAFF
TRBV5-6	TRBJ2-5	medium-sized	TRBD1	TGTGCCACCACGGGACAGGAGACCAGAGAGACCCAGTACTTC	CATTGQETRETQYF
TRBV4-1	TRBJ1-1	.	TRBD1	TGCGCCAGCAGCCGGGGACAGGGAAGGACTGAAGCTTTCTTT	CASSRGQGRTEAFF
TRBV5-4	TRBJ1-2	.	.	TGTGCCAGCACCACCCCGCGGGGAACTACTAACTATGGCTACACCTTC	CASTTPRGTTNYGYTF
TRBV5-1	TRBJ1-1	.	.	TGCGCCAGCAGCTTGACATCGAACACTGAAGCTTTCTTT	CASSLTSNTEAFF
TRBV24-1	TRBJ1-5	.	.	TGTGCCACCAGCGTGGGGGGACAGCCCCAGCATTTT	CATSVGGQPQHF
TRBV19	TRBJ1-3	.	.	TGTGCCAGTAGTCGCCGTTCCCCTAGGACTGGAAACACCATATATTTT	CASSRRSPRTGNTIYF
TRBV6-6	TRBJ1-2	.	TRBD1	TGTGCCAGCTCACGGACAGGGGGCGTTACGTTTGGCTACACCTTC	CASSRTGGVTFGYTF
TRBV9	TRBJ1-4	.	TRBD1	TGTGCCAGCAGCGAACGACAGGGAGGTCTTTTT	CASSERQGGLF
TRBV9	TRBJ1-6	.	TRBD1	TGTGCCAGCAGCGCCGCTTCAGGGGGCGCATCCTATAATTCACCCCTCCACTTT	CASSAASGGASYNSPLHF
TRBV19	TRBJ1-6	.	.	TGTGCCAGTAGTAGGGGTGACGGGGTCGCCCTCCACTTT	CASSRGDGVALHF
TRBV5-8	TRBJ1-2	.	TRBD1	TGTGCCAGCAGCTTTAATCCGGGGACAGGGGACTTCCATGGCTACACCTTC	CASSFNPGTGDFHGYTF
TRBV6-5	TRBJ2-2	.	TRBD1	TGTGCCAGCAGGAGACAGGGGATGCGCACCGGGGAGCTGTTTTTT	CASRRQGMRTGELFF
TRBV6-4	TRBJ2-3	.	TRBD2	TGTGCCAGCAGTGACGGGACTAGCGGCACAGATACGCAGTATTTT	CASSDGTSGTDTQYF
TRBV11-1	TRBJ2-1	.	TRBD1	TGTGCCAGCAGCTTAGAGTACGGGACAGCTTACAATGAGCAGTTCTTC	CASSLEYGTAYNEQFF
TRBV30	TRBJ2-1	few	.	TGTGCCTGGAGTACAGGCACGCACTACAATGAGCAGTTCTTC	CAWSTGTHYNEQFF
TRBV27	TRBJ2-1	once	TRBD1	TGTGCCAGCAGCCCGTTAAGGGGGCCCAATGAGCAGTTCTTC	CASSPLRGPNEQFF
TRBV30	TRBJ2-7	.	TRBD1	TGTGCCTGGAGTCCCGGGACAGGGTTGGACGAGCAGTACTTC	CAWSPGTGLDEQYF
TRBV12-3/TRBV12-4	TRBJ2-1	.	.	TGTGCCAGCAGTTCGGGACTCGAGCAGTTCTTC	CASSSGLEQFF